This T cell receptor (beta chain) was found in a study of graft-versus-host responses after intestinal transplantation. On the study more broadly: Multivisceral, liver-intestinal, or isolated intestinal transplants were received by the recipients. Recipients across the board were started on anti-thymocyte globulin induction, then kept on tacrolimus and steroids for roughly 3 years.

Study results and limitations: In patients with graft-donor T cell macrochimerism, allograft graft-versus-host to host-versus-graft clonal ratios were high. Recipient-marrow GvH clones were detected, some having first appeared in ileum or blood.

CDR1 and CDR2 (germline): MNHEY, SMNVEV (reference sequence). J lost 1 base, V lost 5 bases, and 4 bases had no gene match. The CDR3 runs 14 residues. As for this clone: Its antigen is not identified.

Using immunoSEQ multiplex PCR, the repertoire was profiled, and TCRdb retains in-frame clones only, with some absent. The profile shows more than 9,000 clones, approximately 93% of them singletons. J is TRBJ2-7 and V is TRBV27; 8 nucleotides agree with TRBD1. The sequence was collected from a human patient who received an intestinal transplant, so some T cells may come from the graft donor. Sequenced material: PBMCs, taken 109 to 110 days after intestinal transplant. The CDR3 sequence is CASSRTGLSYEQYF. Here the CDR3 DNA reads TGTGCCAGCAGTCGGACAGGGTTATCCTACGAGCAGTACTTC.